This TCR beta chain comes out of a study of cytomegalovirus exposure and HLA in healthy donors listed by TCRdb under 2017. Study-wide context: According to a later analysis, one platform produced both the 110 or so validation repertoires and the 550 to 800 repertoires of the first cohort. Besides the first cohort of around 670 subjects, a separate validation cohort made up of about 120 different subjects was used. The aim of the study was to test whether cataloging public T cell receptors could identify signatures of past pathogen exposure. The study combined high-throughput TCR immunosequencing, statistical association of individual TCRs with disease status, and machine learning to predict cytomegalovirus infection status.

Libraries were prepared through the immunoSEQ multiplex PCR assay. As for how the authors treated the data: A statistical classification framework was developed to diagnose cytomegalovirus status using the catalog of TCR beta chain sequences. The source is immuneACCESS, and TCRdb retained only in-frame sequences with V and J called. Part of the clones is not carried over; for the studies checked, unresolved V genes explain less than half of this, and the remainder is unexplained. V and J calls and clone size are copied from that table; D and trimming were computed from the DNA. In this sample the table shows 260,000 or so clones, about 92% of which occur a single time. The ten largest clones capture 3% to 3.5% of the sample. Overall study outcomes, separate from this receptor: Of the cluster scores, roughly 93% were above 0 in a later analysis, which found that TCRs clustered in the first cohort also tended to co-occur in the 120 validation repertoires. It was suggested by the authors that the approach could potentially be generalized to other disease states and immunological phenotypes. Most TCR sequences were observed very rarely across donors, whereas some public TCRs were present in many individuals. The study gave a list of under 200 TCR beta chains associated with cytomegalovirus. A later analysis lacked HLA typing for the validation cohort, so it scored co-occurrence in that cohort across all 110 or so repertoires. In both the original and validation cohorts, the classifier was reported to diagnose cytomegalovirus status with high specificity and sensitivity. In vitro tests confirmed that a few of the cytomegalovirus-associated TCR beta chains recognize cytomegalovirus antigens.

Cut back by 4 bases and 4 bases, the V and J ends lie 10 bases apart. Measured from the cysteine to the phenylalanine, the CDR3 is 13 residues long. Only the CDR3 portion is preserved as DNA: 39 bases, with reading frame beginning at the first base. Reading the germline V gene gives CDR1 MGHRA and CDR2 YSYEKL. As for this clone: Its cognate antigen has yet to be identified. No per-base quality is available; no much larger clone lies one base away.

Donors formed part of the validation cohort, which comprised 95 to 150 subjects and was distinct from the first cohort of 550 to 850 subjects. The sequence joins TRBV4-1 to TRBJ2-5, and possibly TRBD2, on 6 matching bases. This receptor was taken from a woman in her 30s in good health and CMV-seronegative. Sequenced: PBMCs. The sequenced DNA is TGCGCCAGCAGCCTGGGACTCTTAGAGACCCAGTACTTC. Its amino acids are CASSLGLLETQYF.